This TCR beta chain is from a study of OX40 agonist ivuxolimab in advanced cancers. To note about this clone: As yet, its antigen is unknown.

The CDR3 is made up of 16 amino acids. Germline lookup yields CDR1 WNHNN and CDR2 SYGVQD (reference sequence). V shed 3 bases and J 9 bases; nucleotides not matched to a gene: 11. The study's findings and limits: Specificity for antigen went undetermined in the expanded peripheral T cells.

The data were produced by immunoSEQ multiplex PCR, yet TCRdb's version contains in-frame clones alone and is incomplete. The profile shows roughly 48,000 clones, approximately 79% of them singletons. With autoimmune disease history or systemic immunosuppression, patients were excluded. The source of this sequence is an adult with an advanced solid tumor such as melanoma, head and neck, liver or kidney cancer. The J gene is TRBJ2-1, the V gene TRBV10-1; 10 bases map to TRBD2. The source material was CD4+ or CD8+ T cells sorted from blood, sampled in a trial of the OX40 agonist ivuxolimab. This CDR3 is CASSDPRSGRVGEQFF. For the CDR3, the DNA is TGCGCCAGCAGTGATCCGCGGAGCGGGAGGGTCGGTGAGCAGTTCTTC.